Listed here are 12 T cell receptor beta chains from one sample, sequenced in a study of cytomegalovirus exposure and HLA in healthy donors. The PCR made use of 60 Vbeta and 13 Jbeta primers. TCRdb's table, derived via immunoSEQ multiplex PCR, lists solely in-frame clones and lacks some. The sample yields approximately 150,000 clones, over 80% seen once. Input material: PBMCs. The receptors were gathered from a male donor in good health and CMV-seronegative.

The chain uses TRBV6-1 and TRBJ2-2; 8 nucleotides agree with TRBD2. The CDR3 spans 17 residues. J lost 1 base, V lost 4 bases, and 8 bases had no gene match. Germline loops: CDR1 MNHNS, CDR2 SASEGT. The CDR3: CASSVTRTSRNTGELFF. The DNA for the CDR3 is TGTGCCAGCAGTGTGACTCGGACTAGCAGGAACACCGGGGAGCTGTTTTTT.

The CDR3 DNA is TGTGCCAGCAGCCGCGACAGAGATGAAAAACTGTTTTTT. It encodes CASSRDRDEKLFF. The chain combines TRBV7-9 with TRBJ1-4; D perhaps matches TRBD1 (5 bases). The CDR3 is made up of 13 amino acids. The V end lost 5 bases, the J end lost 6 bases, and 10 bases lay between the germline ends. In germline, CDR1 is SEHNR, CDR2 FQNEAQ (reference sequence).

The CDR3 is CAGGRGIPGELFF. CDR3 nucleotides: TGTGCCGGGGGCAGGGGTATCCCCGGGGAGCTGTTTTTT. The V and J genes are TRBV5-4 and TRBJ2-2, with TRBD1 as a possible D gene (6 bases). V lost 10 bases and J lost 6, with 16 bases in between. The CDR3 length is 13 residues. The germline V gene encodes CDR1 SGHNT and CDR2 YYREEE (reference sequence).

The chain couples TRBV5-8 to TRBJ2-1; TRBD1 aligns across 8 bases. Trimming removed 4 bases from V and 7 bases from J; junction bases left unmatched: 16. Germline V gene sequence: CDR1 SGHTS, CDR2 YDEGEE. This CDR3 region has 17 residues. The CDR3 protein is CASSRVSDRGLFNEQFF. The CDR3 DNA sequence: TGTGCCAGCAGCCGGGTAAGTGACAGGGGTTTATTTAATGAGCAGTTCTTC.

This clone has just one count. The genes are TRBV27 and TRBJ1-2; tentatively, D is TRBD1 (6 bases). CDR3 length: 16 residues. From germline, CDR1 is MNHEY and CDR2 SMNVEV (reference sequence). V lost 5 bases and J lost 2, with 18 bases in between. CDR3 loop: CASSPLGPTGNYGYTF. The CDR3 DNA reads as TGTGCCAGCAGTCCCTTAGGCCCTACAGGGAACTATGGCTACACCTTC.

The CDR3 protein is CASSLHTGGYYGYTF. The CDR3 bases are TGCGCCAGCAGCTTGCATACAGGGGGTTACTATGGCTACACCTTC. J is TRBJ1-2 and V is TRBV5-1; 8 bases are shared with TRBD1. The CDR3 loop spans 15 amino acids. CDR1 is SGHRS and CDR2 is YFSETQ in the germline V gene. V shed 1 base, J shed 3 bases, and the junction held 5 bases outside the gene matches.

The chain uses TRBV7-9 and TRBJ1-2, with 7 positions matching TRBD1. V lost 5 bases, J lost 7 bases, and 4 bases stayed unmatched. In germline, CDR1 is SEHNR, CDR2 FQNEAQ (reference sequence). The CDR3 length is 12 residues. The CDR3 region has the DNA TGTGCCAGCAGCCCCCACAGGGGTGGCTACACCTTC. Its protein is CASSPHRGGYTF.

This clone appeared many times. V usage is TRBV6-1 and J usage is TRBJ1-1; TRBD1 matches 7 bases. The CDR3 covers 16 residues. The V segment lost 4 bases and the J segment 1 base; nucleotides outside the gene matches: 9. The germline V gene has CDR1 MNHNS and CDR2 SASEGT. The DNA of the CDR3 is TGTGCCAGCAGTGCGCTAGGGGGCAGAGGGAACACTGAAGCTTTCTTT. This sequence encodes CASSALGGRGNTEAFF.

J is TRBJ2-1 and V is TRBV5-1; D gene uncertain. Germline V lookup: CDR1 SGHRS, CDR2 YFSETQ. This CDR3 region has 15 residues. Trimming stripped 1 base from V and 0 bases from J, with 8 bases between. CDR3 in DNA: TGCGCCAGCAGCTTGTTACAGAGCTCCTACAATGAGCAGTTCTTC. This translates into CASSLLQSSYNEQFF.

The rearrangement uses TRBV6-1 and TRBJ1-6; maybe TRBD1 (6 bases). In germline, CDR1 is MNHNS, CDR2 SASEGT. The CDR3 runs to 15 residues. Trimming took off 2 bases at V and 10 bases at J, with 15 bases between the two ends. The CDR3 DNA sequence: TGTGCCAGCAGTGAATCTAACAGGGTACGCTCACCCCTCCACTTT. This translates into CASSESNRVRSPLHF.

The chain uses TRBV5-1 and TRBJ1-4, with TRBD1 matching 8 bases. V dropped 1 base and J dropped 8; count of bases not matched to a gene: 10. Germline CDR1 reads SGHRS; CDR2 reads YFSETQ. The CDR3 extends over 16 amino acids. CDR3 protein: CASSLNTQGAQEKLFF. CDR3 nucleotide sequence: TGCGCCAGCAGCTTGAATACCCAGGGGGCGCAGGAAAAACTGTTTTTT.

The genes are TRBV25-1 and TRBJ2-2; a weak D match, TRBD1 (6 bases). The V gene lost 4 bases and the J gene lost 7 bases, with 16 bases spanning the gap. Looked up from germline, CDR1 is MGHDK and CDR2 is SYGVNS. This CDR3 has 15 amino acids. CDR3 nucleotide sequence: TGTGCCAGCAGTGGGTCCCAGGGGTTGAACGGGGAGCTGTTTTTT. Translating it yields CASSGSQGLNGELFF.